This T cell receptor beta chain originates from a study of CD8 T cells in Susac syndrome (dated by TCRdb to between 2019 and 2020). About the study as a whole: Repertoire sequencing was used to test whether CD8+ T cell activation and differentiation in Susac syndrome was antigen driven. The study at large found these results: The number of individuals in the TCR sequencing and HLA analysis was recognized as being relatively small.

Remarks on this clonotype: This receptor's antigen is unknown. No much larger clonotype is one base removed from it; base qualities were not supplied.

CDR1 is given as LNHNV and CDR2 as YYDKDF, both from the germline V gene (reference sequence). Trimming costs V 5 bases and J 7 bases, and their ends lie 14 bases apart. The CDR3 spans 14 residues, from the cysteine through the phenylalanine. CDR3 DNA only is kept here, 42 bases in frame from base 1. High-throughput TCR beta sequencing profiled peripheral blood CD8+ and CD4+ T cells from healthy donors, Susac syndrome patients and multiple sclerosis patients. Treatment-naive patients with stable or active relapsing-remitting disease fulfilling revised McDonald criteria were used as multiple sclerosis controls. Bulk CD8+ and CD4+ T cells were purified by magnetic negative isolation, whereas CD8+ TEMRA cells were enriched by FACS. Blood was collected in EDTA tubes and processed within 24 hours, with PBMCs isolated through density gradient centrifugation. PBMCs intended for TCR sequencing were cryopreserved in liquid nitrogen and thawed later in a water bath at 37 degrees C. The sorted or isolated CD4+, CD8+ and CD8+ TEMRA cells reached a purity of at least 90%.

RNA was extracted using the RNeasy kit, and roughly 0.45 to 1 microgram was reverse transcribed with random hexamers. The immunoSEQ multiplex PCR assay, which covers 54 Vbeta and 13 Jbeta segments, was used to amplify TCR beta CDR3 regions. Bias from PCR amplification was corrected by using a synthetic template baseline for primer optimization and for computational correction. Processing in the source paper ran as follows. Reads were assigned to V, D and J genes according to IMGT and analyzed in immunoSEQ Analyzer, with only productive sequences retained. Clonality was computed as one minus Shannon entropy normalized by log2 of the number of productive unique sequences. For each patient and control, public and private clones were evaluated among the 100 most prevalent clones. A clone was defined as Susac-specific if it was absent from the healthy and MS cohorts, from about a thousand published viral clones and from other ImmuneACCESS disease sequences. TCRdb reran the public reads through fastp at Q25 and MiXCR, keeping productive beta chains. CDR3 protein sequences are deduplicated, and each keeps its most common genes and DNA. The V and J calls and clone size come from TCRdb's table, not from the authors' own analysis. Within this sample are approximately 170,000 distinct CDR3 sequences, with around 94% of them counted one time only. Jointly, the top ten make up 0.075% to 0.095% of the sample.

This TCR came from a human donor with multiple sclerosis. Sequenced sample: CD4+ T cells from PBMCs. The receptor chain draws on TRBV15 and TRBJ1-4; no confident D gene assignment can be made. The CDR3 region has the sequence CATSYTFGSEKLFF. In nucleotide form, the sequence is TGTGCCACCAGCTACACGTTTGGGTCTGAAAAACTGTTTTTT.